This T cell receptor beta chain was identified during a study of blood T cell repertoires in COVID-19. For the study at large: The United States, Italy and Spain provided the acute and convalescent COVID-19 samples. T cells, B-cell-depleted T cells, or PBMCs provided the cDNA or gDNA that served as material.

Germline lookup yields CDR1 SGHRS and CDR2 YFSETQ. The V gene end was trimmed by 2 bases and the J gene end by 2 bases; junction bases not matched to a gene: 12. CDR3 length: 18 amino acids. Study processing details: It was from reference gene primer amplification that nucleated cell counts were estimated. Profiled with immunoSEQ multiplex PCR; TCRdb holds only in-frame clones, not every one. Clone size and the V and J calls come from that table; the DNA yielded D and trimming. The table includes approximately 260,000 clones, approximately 87% detected once. The origin of this receptor is a man in his 60s who had recovered from COVID-19. The rearrangement links TRBV5-1 to TRBJ2-5, with 10 bases matching TRBD2. The sequenced sample was peripheral blood. The CDR3 spells CASSFSPSGSSVQETQYF. The CDR3 bases are TGCGCCAGCAGCTTCAGTCCTAGCGGGAGCTCCGTTCAAGAGACCCAGTACTTC.